Below are 19 T cell receptor beta chains sequenced from a single sample in a study of diagnostic markers for celiac disease (dated by TCRdb to between 2020 and 2021). Sequencing was carried out with an Illumina MiSeq. Through TCRdb reprocessing, the reads give one entry per CDR3 protein sequence; DNA is omitted. This specimen's table enumerates 7,000 to 9,500 distinct CDR3 sequences. The ten most abundant clones make up about 5.7% of the sample. The sample taken for sequencing was either unsorted cells or a sorted T cell fraction (not recorded which). The receptors here all came from a human donor. This table probably holds off-target reads from a library built for another chain.

By frequency, this clonotype registers medium-sized. This sequence joins TRBV20-1 and TRBJ2-1; TCRdb gives TRBD2 as the D gene, but with no DNA this cannot be confirmed. CDR1 is DFQATT and CDR2 is SNEGSKA in the germline V gene (reference sequence). The CDR3 runs 16 residues. CDR3 in amino acids: CSARGVGLMDYNEQFF.

The chain combines TRBV9 with TRBJ2-2. Germline V CDR1 and CDR2: SGDLS, YYNGEE. This CDR3 spans 12 amino acids. The CDR3 is CASSTDTGELFF.

According to its frequency, this clonotype is medium-sized. V usage is TRBV28 and J usage is TRBJ2-1; the TCRdb call, TRBD1, lacks DNA for checking. The CDR3 extends over 12 amino acids. Germline assignment: CDR1 MDHEN and CDR2 SYDVKM. The CDR3 region is CASSLGGNEQFF. Full variable domain (rest looked up from reference TRBV28 and TRBJ2-1): DVKVTQSSRYLVKRTGEKVFLECVQDMDHENMFWYRQDPGLGLRLIYFSYDVKMKEKGDIPEGYSVSREKKERFSLILESASTNQTSMYLCASSLGGNEQFFGPGTRLTVL.

This sequence joins TRBV5-1 and TRBJ1-2. The germline V gene has CDR1 SGHRS and CDR2 YFSETQ. CDR3 size: 14 residues. Here the CDR3 reads CASSLGQDPGGYTF.

The chain carries TRBV9 and TRBJ1-6. This CDR3 has 17 amino acids. Germline V gene sequence: CDR1 SGDLS, CDR2 YYNGEE. The CDR3 spells CASSVDGGDLYNSPLHF. Together with reference TRBV9 and TRBJ1-6, the CDR3 gives the full variable domain: DSGVTQTPKHLITATGQRVTLRCSPRSGDLSVYWYQQSLDQGLQFLIQYYNGEERAKGNILERFSAQQFPDLHSELNLSSLELGDSALYFCASSVDGGDLYNSPLHFGNGTRLTVT.

The rearrangement uses TRBV5-1 and TRBJ2-1; without DNA, the TCRdb call of TRBD2 cannot be checked. Germline V gene sequence: CDR1 SGHRS, CDR2 YFSETQ. The CDR3 is 15 residues long. CDR3 loop: CASSSGTSGNNEQFF.

Judged by frequency, this clonotype is medium-sized. J is TRBJ2-5 and V is TRBV7-2; TCRdb indicates TRBD1, and absent DNA this call remains unverified. This CDR3 is 14 amino acids long. In germline, CDR1 is SGHTA, CDR2 FQGNSA. CDR3 sequence: CASSSGLGRGAQYF.

The chain is built from TRBV6-6 and TRBJ1-1; TCRdb's assignment of TRBD1 cannot be checked, as there is no DNA. Germline loops: CDR1 MNHNY, CDR2 SVGAGI (reference sequence). This CDR3 is 14 amino acids long. CDR3 in amino acids: CASIRGTGGTEAFF.

This clonotype is deemed medium-sized by its frequency. The J gene is TRBJ1-2, the V gene TRBV12-3 or TRBV12-4. This CDR3 is built from 14 residues. The CDR3 region is CASSLLLRQGGYTF.

The CDR3 sequence: CASSLTNLGSAPQHF. V gene TRBV12-3 or TRBV12-4 combines with J gene TRBJ1-5. This CDR3 spans 15 amino acids.

This chain links TRBV12-3 or TRBV12-4 with TRBJ2-5; there is no DNA to check the TCRdb D call of TRBD2. CDR3 length: 14 amino acids. The CDR3 sequence is CASRLLAVQETQYF.

Its frequency marks this clonotype as medium-sized. The V call is TRBV28, the J call TRBJ1-5. The germline gives CDR1 MDHEN, CDR2 SYDVKM. This CDR3 has 16 residues. CDR3 residues: CASSLAGGPVGQPQHF.

J is TRBJ2-1 and V is TRBV4-2; TCRdb's D call, TRBD1, is unchecked because there is no DNA. The CDR3 has 15 residues. Germline CDR1 reads LGHNA; CDR2 reads YNFKEQ. CDR3 region: CASSQGREPYNEQFF.

The CDR3 protein is CATSRGGFETQYF. The rearrangement uses TRBV15 and TRBJ2-5. Per germline, CDR1 LNHNV and CDR2 YYDKDF (reference sequence). CDR3 length equals 13 residues.

This clonotype shows up as medium-sized by frequency. The rearrangement uses TRBV28 and TRBJ2-1; TCRdb selects TRBD1, and the lack of DNA leaves this call unchecked. The germline CDR1 and CDR2 sequences are MDHEN and SYDVKM. The CDR3 is made up of 13 amino acids. The CDR3 is CASSPVTGGRQFF.

The V and J genes are TRBV5-1 and TRBJ2-1; TCRdb designates TRBD1, a call that cannot be tested without DNA. The CDR3 is made up of 11 amino acids. Looked up from germline, CDR1 is SGHRS and CDR2 is YFSETQ. The CDR3 sequence is CASQGWREQFF.

By frequency, this clonotype is medium-sized (0.01 to 0.1%). This chain uses TRBV7-2 with TRBJ2-3. From germline, CDR1 is SGHTA and CDR2 FQGNSA. The CDR3 has 15 amino acids. The CDR3 loop is CASSRDGSSTDTQYF.

Judged by frequency, this clonotype is medium-sized. The gene calls are TRBV5-1 and TRBJ1-2. This CDR3 contains 13 residues. Germline-derived CDR1 and CDR2 are SGHRS and YFSETQ. Here the CDR3 reads CASSLHPEGGYTF.

This clonotype is identified as medium-sized from frequency. The chain is built from TRBV20-1 and TRBJ2-7. Germline CDR1 is DFQATT and CDR2 is SNEGSKA (reference sequence). The CDR3 length is 13 residues. The chain's CDR3 is CSASRTGSYEQYF.